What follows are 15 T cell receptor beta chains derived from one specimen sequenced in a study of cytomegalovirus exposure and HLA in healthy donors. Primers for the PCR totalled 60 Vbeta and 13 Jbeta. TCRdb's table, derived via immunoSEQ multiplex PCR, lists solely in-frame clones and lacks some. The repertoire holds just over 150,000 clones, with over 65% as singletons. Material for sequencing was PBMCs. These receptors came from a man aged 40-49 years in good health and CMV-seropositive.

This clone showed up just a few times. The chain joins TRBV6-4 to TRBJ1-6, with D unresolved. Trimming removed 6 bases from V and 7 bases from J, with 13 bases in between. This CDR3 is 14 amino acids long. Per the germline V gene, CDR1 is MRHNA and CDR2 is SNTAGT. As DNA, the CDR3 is TGTGCCAGCAGGGATACGAACAGCAATTCACCCCTCCACTTT. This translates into CASRDTNSNSPLHF.

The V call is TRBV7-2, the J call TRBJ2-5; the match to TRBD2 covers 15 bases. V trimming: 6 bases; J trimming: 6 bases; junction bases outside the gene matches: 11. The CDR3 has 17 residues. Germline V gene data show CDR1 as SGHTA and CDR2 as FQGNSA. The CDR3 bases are TGTGCCAGCAGGCGGACTAGCGGGGGGGCCATCTTTAAGACCCAGTACTTC. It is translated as CASRRTSGGAIFKTQYF.

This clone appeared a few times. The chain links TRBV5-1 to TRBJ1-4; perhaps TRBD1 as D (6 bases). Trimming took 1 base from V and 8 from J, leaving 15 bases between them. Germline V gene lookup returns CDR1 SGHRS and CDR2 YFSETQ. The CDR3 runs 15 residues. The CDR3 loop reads CASSLSGGAREKLFF. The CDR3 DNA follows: TGCGCCAGCAGCTTGTCGGGGGGGGCACGAGAAAAACTGTTTTTT.

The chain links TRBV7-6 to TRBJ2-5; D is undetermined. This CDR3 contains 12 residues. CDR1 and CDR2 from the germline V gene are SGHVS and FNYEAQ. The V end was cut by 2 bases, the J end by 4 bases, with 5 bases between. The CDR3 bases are TGTGCCAGCAGCTTAATCTCAGAGACCCAGTACTTC. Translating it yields CASSLISETQYF.

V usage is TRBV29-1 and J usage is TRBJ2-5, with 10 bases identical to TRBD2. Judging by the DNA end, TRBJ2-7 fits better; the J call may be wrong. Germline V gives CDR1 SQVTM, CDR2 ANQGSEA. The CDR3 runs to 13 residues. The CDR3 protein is CSAVAGGAYEQYF. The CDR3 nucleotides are TGCAGCGCCGTAGCGGGGGGAGCCTACGAGCAGTACTTC.

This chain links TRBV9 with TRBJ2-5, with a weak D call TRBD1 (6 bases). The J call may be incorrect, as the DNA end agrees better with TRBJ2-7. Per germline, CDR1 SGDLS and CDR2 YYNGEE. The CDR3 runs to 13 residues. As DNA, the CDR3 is TGTGCCAGCAGCGGGACAGACGATTACGAGCAGTACTTC. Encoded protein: CASSGTDDYEQYF.

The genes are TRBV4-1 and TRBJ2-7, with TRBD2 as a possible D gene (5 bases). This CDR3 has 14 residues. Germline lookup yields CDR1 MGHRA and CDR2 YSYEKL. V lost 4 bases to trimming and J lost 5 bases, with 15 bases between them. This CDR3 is CASSPRRSGDEQYF. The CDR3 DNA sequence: TGCGCCAGCAGCCCAAGACGGAGCGGAGACGAGCAGTACTTC.

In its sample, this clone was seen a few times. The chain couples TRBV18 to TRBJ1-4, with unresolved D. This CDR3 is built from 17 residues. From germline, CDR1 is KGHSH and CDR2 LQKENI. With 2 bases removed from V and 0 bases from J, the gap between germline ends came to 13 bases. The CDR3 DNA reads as TGTGCCAGCTCACCAAAAGAGGGTTTGTCAACTAATGAAAAACTGTTTTTT. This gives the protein CASSPKEGLSTNEKLFF. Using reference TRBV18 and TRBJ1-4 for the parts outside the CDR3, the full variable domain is NAGVMQNPRHLVRRRGQEARLRCSPMKGHSHVYWYRQLPEEGLKFMVYLQKENIIDESGMPKERFSAEFPKEGPSILRIQQVVRGDSAAYFCASSPKEGLSTNEKLFFGSGTQLSVL.

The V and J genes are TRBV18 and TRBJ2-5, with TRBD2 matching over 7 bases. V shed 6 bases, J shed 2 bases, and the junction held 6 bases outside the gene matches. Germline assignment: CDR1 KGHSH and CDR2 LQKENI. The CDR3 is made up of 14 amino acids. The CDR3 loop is CASSASGEQETQYF. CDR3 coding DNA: TGTGCCAGCTCCGCTAGCGGTGAGCAAGAGACCCAGTACTTC.

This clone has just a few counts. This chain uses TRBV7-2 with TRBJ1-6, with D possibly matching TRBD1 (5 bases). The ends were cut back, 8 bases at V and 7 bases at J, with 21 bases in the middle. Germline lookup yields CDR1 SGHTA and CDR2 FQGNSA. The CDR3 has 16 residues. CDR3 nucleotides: TGTGCCAGCGGGGCTGGGGGGGGTCCTAAAAATTCACCCCTCCACTTT. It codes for CASGAGGGPKNSPLHF.

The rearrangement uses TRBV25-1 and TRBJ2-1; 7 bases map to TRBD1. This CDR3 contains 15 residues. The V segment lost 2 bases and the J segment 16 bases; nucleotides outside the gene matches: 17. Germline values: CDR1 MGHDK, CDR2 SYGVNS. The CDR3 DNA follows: TGTGCCAGCAGTGAACGCCGGGACAGTATGGCAGGAGGATTCTTC. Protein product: CASSERRDSMAGGFF. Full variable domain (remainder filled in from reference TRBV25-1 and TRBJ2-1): EADIYQTPRYLVIGTGKKITLECSQTMGHDKMYWYQQDPGMELHLIHYSYGVNSTEKGDLSSESTVSRIRTEHFPLTLESARPSHTSQYLCASSERRDSMAGGFFGPGTRLTVL.

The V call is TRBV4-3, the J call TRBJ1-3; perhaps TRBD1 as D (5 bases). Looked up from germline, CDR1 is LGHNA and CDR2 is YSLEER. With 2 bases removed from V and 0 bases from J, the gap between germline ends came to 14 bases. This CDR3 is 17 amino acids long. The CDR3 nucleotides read TGCGCCAGCAGCCAATTTGGCACGGGGGGCTCTGGAAACACCATATATTTT. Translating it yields CASSQFGTGGSGNTIYF.

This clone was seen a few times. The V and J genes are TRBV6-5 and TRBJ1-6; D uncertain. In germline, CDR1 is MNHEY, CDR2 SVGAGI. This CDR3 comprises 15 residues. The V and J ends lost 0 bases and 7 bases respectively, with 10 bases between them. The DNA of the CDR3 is TGTGCCAGCAGTTACTCGAGAGGGTCGAATTCACCCCTCCACTTT. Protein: CASSYSRGSNSPLHF.

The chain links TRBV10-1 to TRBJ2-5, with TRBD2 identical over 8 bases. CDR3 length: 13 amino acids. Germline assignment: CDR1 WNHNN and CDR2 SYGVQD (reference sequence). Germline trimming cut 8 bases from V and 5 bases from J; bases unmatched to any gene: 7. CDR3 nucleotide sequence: TGCGCCAGCCCGGGGGGCGGGGGGGAGACCCAGTACTTC. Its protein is CASPGGGGETQYF.

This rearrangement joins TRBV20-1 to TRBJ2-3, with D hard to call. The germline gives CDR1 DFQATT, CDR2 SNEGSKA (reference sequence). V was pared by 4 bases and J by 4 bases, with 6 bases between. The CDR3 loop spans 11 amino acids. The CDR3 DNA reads TGCAGTGCTACTAGTTCAGATACGCAGTATTTT. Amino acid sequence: CSATSSDTQYF.